This TCR beta chain was retrieved from a study of OX40 agonist ivuxolimab in advanced cancers. General notes on the study: Ivuxolimab was a fully human IgG2 agonistic monoclonal antibody targeting the costimulatory receptor OX40 (CD134). In the dose-escalation cohort, 65% to 90% of patients were male, and the mean age was around 60 years, with a range of about 23 to 90. The purpose of peripheral TCRbeta sequencing was to test whether ivuxolimab changed TCR sequence diversity and led to clonal T-cell expansion. Patients were allowed to have had prior anti-PD-1, anti-PD-L1 or anti-CTLA-4 therapy, and 30% to 40% of the dose-escalation patients had previously received checkpoint inhibitors. Of the roughly 50 dose-escalation patients, hepatocellular carcinoma was present in about 20, melanoma in around 15, renal cell carcinoma in 9 and head and neck cancer in 9. The paper covers the monotherapy dose-escalation part of the phase I ivuxolimab trial, which included N of about 56 patients. Partial responses occurred in three dose-escalation patients, of whom one had hepatocellular carcinoma and two had cutaneous melanoma. Intravenous ivuxolimab was administered to patients every 2 weeks at six dose levels: 0.01, 0.1, 0.3, 1.5, 3 and 10 mg/kg. General conclusions and limits of the study: After ivuxolimab, more expanded clones were found on average in CD8+ T cells than in CD4+ T cells. In the 0.1-3.0 mg/kg groups, partial responders were among the patients with the lowest normalized peripheral clonal expansion, particularly in CD8+ T cells. At doses from 0.1 to 3.0 mg/kg, clonal expansion was seen in both CD4+ and CD8+ blood T cells between baseline and week 6. Low levels of normalized T-cell clonal expansion were also shown by some nonresponding patients. Antigen specificity was not determined for the clonally expanded peripheral T cells.

Patients with autoimmune disease history or receiving systemic immunosuppression were excluded from the trial. Peripheral blood for TCR sequencing was collected from all dose cohorts at baseline, on cycle 4 day 1, and on cycle 7 day 1. The samples were taken from a phase I, first-in-human, multicenter, open-label dose-escalation trial of ivuxolimab. Adults with locally advanced or metastatic melanoma, renal cell carcinoma, hepatocellular carcinoma or head and neck squamous cell carcinoma were enrolled in the trial. CD4+ and CD8+ T cells were sorted separately from peripheral blood before TCR sequencing. Genomic DNA was extracted from sorted cells for sequencing of the TCRbeta CDR3 region. TCRbeta CDR3 regions were sequenced using the immunoSEQ Assay. TCRdb obtained this table from immuneACCESS and retained in-frame rearrangements with V and J assigned. These tables miss some clones; where compared with another copy, unresolved V genes account for less than half of the shortfall, and the remainder is unexplained. The sample table lists approximately 84,000 clones, 90% to 95% of them with a count of one. Jointly, the top ten make up about 2.4% of the sample.

Points on this clone: The antigen it binds to is not known. The record has no base qualities; no much larger clone is one base away.

The V end loses 6 bases and the J end loses 8 bases, and a stretch of 7 bases separates them. The CDR3 holds 11 amino acids from the cysteine to the phenylalanine. The only DNA kept is the CDR3, 33 bases in frame from the first base. CDR1 and CDR2 were assigned from the germline V gene (reference sequence) as MNHNY and SVGAGI. The source was CD4+ or CD8+ T cells sorted from blood, collected in a trial of the OX40 agonist ivuxolimab. The rearranged chain carries TRBV6-6 and TRBJ1-4; a weak D assignment points to TRBD1 (5 bases agree). This clonotype was sampled from an adult with an advanced solid tumor such as melanoma, head and neck, liver or kidney cancer. The CDR3 protein is CASRAGEKLFF. The nucleotide sequence reads TGTGCCAGCAGGGCAGGGGAAAAACTGTTTTTT.